The sample holds one count of the clone carrying this T cell receptor beta chain. A read error may account for a junction end that differs from germline. This entry comes from a study of cytomegalovirus exposure and HLA in healthy donors. The primer mix had 60 Vbeta and 13 Jbeta primers. Sequencing was performed with immunoSEQ multiplex PCR; in TCRdb, only in-frame clones are kept and a portion is missing. This sample has about 140,000 clones, with around 70% found just once. The receptor's source is a woman aged 25-40 years in good health and CMV-seronegative. The sample taken for sequencing was PBMCs.

Here the CDR3 reads CASSLQGDTGELFF. DNA of the CDR3: TGTGCTAGCAGCTTACAGGGGGACACCGGGGAGCTGTTTTTT. This rearrangement joins TRBV7-7 to TRBJ2-2; 8 positions match TRBD1. The CDR3 extends over 14 amino acids. Germline V gives CDR1 SSHAT, CDR2 FNYEAQ (reference sequence).